The 30 T cell receptor beta chains in this list originate from one sample, sequenced in a study of T cell responses to AZD1222 COVID-19 vaccine. Using immunoSEQ multiplex PCR, the repertoire was profiled, and TCRdb retains in-frame clones only, with some absent. The sample has roughly 110,000 clones; about 80% are singletons. The starting material was peripheral blood, obtained on day 0 of AZD1222 vaccination. All receptors come from an adult in good health.

The chain couples TRBV13 to TRBJ1-1; weak D call: TRBD1 (5 bases). The V gene lost 3 bases and the J gene lost 1 base, with 18 bases spanning the gap. The CDR3 has 17 amino acids. Germline V lookup: CDR1 PRHDT, CDR2 FYEKMQ (reference sequence). The CDR3 loop reads CASSFRPGSAENTEAFF. For the CDR3, the DNA is TGTGCCAGCAGCTTTCGACCAGGGTCTGCAGAGAACACTGAAGCTTTCTTT.

V usage is TRBV12-3 or TRBV12-4 and J usage is TRBJ1-3; D remains unclear. V was shortened by 6 bases and J by 0 bases, with 3 bases between the two germline ends. This CDR3 has 12 amino acids. The CDR3, as DNA: TGTGCCAGCAGACACTCTGGAAACACCATATATTTT. Its protein is CASRHSGNTIYF.

This clone was seen a few times. The sample holds other DNA sequences that translate to the same CDR3. This chain links TRBV5-4 with TRBJ2-3; TRBD2 matches 9 bases. The CDR3 consists of 15 residues. The germline CDR1 and CDR2 sequences are SGHNT and YYREEE (reference sequence). Trimming took 4 bases from V and 1 from J; bases not matched to a gene: 4. The CDR3 region has the DNA TGTGCCAGCAGCCTCAGACTAGCGGGCACAGATACGCAGTATTTT. Its protein product is CASSLRLAGTDTQYF.

The chain carries TRBV7-3 and TRBJ2-5; 8 positions agree with TRBD1. Trimming at V came to 5 bases and at J to 5 bases, leaving 4 bases not matched to a gene. Germline values: CDR1 SGHTA, CDR2 FQGTGA. The CDR3 is 13 residues long. CDR3 DNA: TGTGCCAGCAGCCCAGGGGGCTTTGAGACCCAGTACTTC. Translated, it gives CASSPGGFETQYF.

The chain links TRBV7-9 to TRBJ2-1, with D perhaps given as TRBD1 or TRBD2 (6 bases each). V shed 2 bases and J shed 7 bases, with 21 bases lying between them. Germline V gene data show CDR1 as SEHNR and CDR2 as FQNEAQ (reference sequence). This CDR3 is built from 17 residues. The CDR3 region is CASSLTGAGEGRNEQFF. The CDR3, as DNA: TGTGCCAGCAGCTTAACGGGGGCTGGGGAAGGGCGGAATGAGCAGTTCTTC.

This clone has more than one count but fewer than ten. This chain joins TRBV7-2 and TRBJ1-2; D is ambiguous. Between the trimmed V and J ends, which lost 5 bases and 7 bases, there was a span of 17 bases. Germline lookup yields CDR1 SGHTA and CDR2 FQGNSA. This CDR3 has 14 amino acids. CDR3 protein: CASSRRERRVGYTF. DNA of the CDR3: TGTGCCAGCAGCCGTCGAGAGAGGAGGGTTGGCTACACCTTC.

The genes are TRBV29-1 and TRBJ1-5, with D unresolved. V shed 4 bases and J shed 4 bases, with 8 bases lying between them. This CDR3 has 12 amino acids. Germline V gene lookup returns CDR1 SQVTM and CDR2 ANQGSEA. The CDR3, as DNA: TGCAGCGTTGGGAACAGAAATCAGCCCCAGCATTTT. Protein sequence: CSVGNRNQPQHF.

The rearrangement joins TRBV5-1 to TRBJ2-1; 7 bases match TRBD2. The germline V gene has CDR1 SGHRS and CDR2 YFSETQ. Trimming took 2 bases from V and 8 from J; bases not matched to a gene: 10. The CDR3 covers 15 residues. As DNA, the CDR3 is TGCGCCAGCAGCTTCGGACTAGGCTCATGGGATGAGCAGTTCTTC. Amino acid sequence: CASSFGLGSWDEQFF.

This clone showed up just a few times. The chain employs TRBV11-2 and TRBJ2-7; a possible D gene is TRBD1 (5 bases). Germline CDR1 SGHAT, CDR2 FQNNGV. Trimming pared 7 bases from V and 0 bases from J, leaving 13 bases between. The CDR3 runs 14 residues. CDR3 in amino acids: CASKTQGLSYEQYF. In nucleotides, the CDR3 is TGTGCCAGCAAAACGCAGGGTCTCTCCTACGAGCAGTACTTC.

The genes are TRBV28 and TRBJ1-6; D possibly corresponds to TRBD1 (6 bases). This CDR3 is built from 16 residues. Per germline, CDR1 MDHEN and CDR2 SYDVKM. The ends were cut back, 4 bases at V and 3 bases at J, with 13 bases in the middle. The CDR3 DNA reads TGTGCCAGCAGTTCACCTACGACAGGCTATAATTCACCCCTCCACTTT. As protein: CASSSPTTGYNSPLHF.

The J gene is TRBJ2-7, the V gene TRBV18; 11 nucleotides align to TRBD2. The CDR3 contains 15 residues. V shed 3 bases, J shed 2 bases, and the junction held 3 bases outside the gene matches. From germline, CDR1 is KGHSH and CDR2 LQKENI. In DNA, the CDR3 is TGTGCCAGCTCACCCACTAGCGGGGGACCCTACGAGCAGTACTTC. Its translation: CASSPTSGGPYEQYF.

The chain couples TRBV5-1 to TRBJ1-1; 9 bases agree with TRBD1. Germline lookup yields CDR1 SGHRS and CDR2 YFSETQ. This CDR3 contains 14 residues. Trimming cost V 4 bases and J 6 bases; bases outside gene matches: 7. CDR3 DNA: TGCGCCAGCAGCCCGGGACAGGGATTTTCTGAAGCTTTCTTT. Protein product: CASSPGQGFSEAFF.

The chain uses TRBV29-1 and TRBJ1-1; D is undetermined. The V end lost 3 bases, the J end lost 1 base, and 9 bases lay between the germline ends. This CDR3 spans 13 amino acids. CDR1 is SQVTM and CDR2 is ANQGSEA in the germline V gene. The CDR3 nucleotides read TGCAGCGTTGATGGCGCGGGGAACACTGAAGCTTTCTTT. It encodes CSVDGAGNTEAFF.

The chain employs TRBV18 and TRBJ2-7, with D tentatively TRBD1 or TRBD2 (5 bases each). The V end was cut by 3 bases, the J end by 5 bases, with 17 bases between. This CDR3 region has 15 residues. Germline CDR1 is KGHSH and CDR2 is LQKENI. CDR3 amino acids: CASSPPGLPFHEQYF. Written as DNA, the CDR3 is TGTGCCAGCTCACCCCCGGGGCTACCATTTCACGAGCAGTACTTC.

The chain joins TRBV28 to TRBJ2-7, with 7 bases fitting TRBD1. Germline trimming cut 6 bases from V and 4 bases from J; bases unmatched to any gene: 15. The CDR3 has 16 amino acids. Germline values: CDR1 MDHEN, CDR2 SYDVKM. The CDR3 DNA follows: TGTGCCAGCAGCCCTCCACCCCCCGGGACAGCGTACGAGCAGTACTTC. Amino acids: CASSPPPPGTAYEQYF.

In this sample, this clone turned up a few times. In nucleotides, the CDR3 is TGCGCCAGCAGCCAAAGACAGGGAGGGGGTGAGCAGTTCTTC. Residues: CASSQRQGGGEQFF. The chain joins TRBV4-1 to TRBJ2-1; TRBD1 or TRBD2 may be the D gene (7 bases each). The CDR3 contains 14 residues. In germline, CDR1 is MGHRA, CDR2 YSYEKL. V was pared by 2 bases and J by 9 bases, with 14 bases between.

The chain recombines TRBV5-5 with TRBJ2-5; D call uncertain. Germline lookup yields CDR1 SGHKS and CDR2 YYEKEE (reference sequence). V was trimmed by 4 bases and J by 2 bases, leaving 12 bases between them. This CDR3 is 14 amino acids long. CDR3 nucleotide sequence: TGTGCCAGCAGCCCGGGCCCCAGGCAAGAGACCCAGTACTTC. Translated, it gives CASSPGPRQETQYF.

The genes are TRBV4-1 and TRBJ1-6; D remains ambiguous. The CDR3 sequence is 12 residues long. In germline, CDR1 is MGHRA, CDR2 YSYEKL. Trimming took 0 bases from V and 11 from J, leaving 5 bases between them. CDR3: CASSQDGAPLHF. CDR3 bases: TGCGCCAGCAGCCAAGATGGGGCACCCCTCCACTTT.

The CDR3 region has the DNA TGCGCCAGCAGCTTGGCCGGCTGGTCGGGGCAAGAGACCCAGTACTTC. Translated: CASSLAGWSGQETQYF. The chain joins TRBV5-1 to TRBJ2-5; TRBD2 is a possible D gene (5 bases). V was shortened by 0 bases and J by 2 bases, with 14 bases between the two germline ends. Germline lookup yields CDR1 SGHRS and CDR2 YFSETQ. The CDR3 is 16 residues long.

This rearrangement joins TRBV11-2 to TRBJ2-6; a possible D gene is TRBD1 (6 bases). Trimming took off 2 bases at V and 2 bases at J, with 7 bases between the two ends. This CDR3 comprises 15 residues. The germline CDR1 and CDR2 sequences are SGHAT and FQNNGV. The CDR3 coding sequence is TGTGCCAGCAGCTTAAACAGGGCTGGGGCCAACGTCCTGACTTTC. Encoded protein: CASSLNRAGANVLTF.

The chain combines TRBV6-2 or TRBV6-3 with TRBJ1-5; 9 bases agree with TRBD1. J lost 6 bases, V lost 5 bases, and 5 bases had no gene match. This CDR3 region has 14 residues. Germline assignment: CDR1 MNHEY and CDR2 SVGEGT. CDR3 loop: CASSVGQGIQPQHF. The DNA for the CDR3 is TGTGCCAGCAGTGTGGGACAGGGCATTCAGCCCCAGCATTTT.

The rearrangement joins TRBV7-8 to TRBJ2-1; 10 bases are shared with TRBD1. This CDR3 spans 16 amino acids. CDR1 is SGHVS and CDR2 is FQNEAQ in the germline V gene. Trimming took 2 bases from V and 4 from J; bases not matched to a gene: 5. The CDR3 here is CASSLYRDRGYNEQFF. The CDR3 DNA follows: TGTGCCAGCAGCTTATACCGGGACAGGGGATACAATGAGCAGTTCTTC.

The chain carries TRBV23-1 and TRBJ1-6; the D is unclear. TRBV23-1 is known as an ORF, though its function is uncertain. This CDR3 comprises 19 residues. V was clipped by 6 bases and J by 5 bases, with 26 bases between them. CDR3 nucleotides: TGCGCCAGCAGCCCTTCGCACCGGACCGATCCTTTTAATAATTCACCCCTCCACTTT. Its protein product is CASSPSHRTDPFNNSPLHF.

The rearrangement uses TRBV7-9 and TRBJ1-5; 7 nucleotides match TRBD1. Trimming at V came to 1 base and at J to 0 bases, leaving 6 bases not matched to a gene. Germline CDR1 and CDR2: SEHNR and FQNEAQ (reference sequence). The CDR3 loop spans 17 amino acids. The CDR3 DNA reads as TGTGCCAGCAGCTTAGGAAGGGACAGTAATAGCAATCAGCCCCAGCATTTT. It specifies CASSLGRDSNSNQPQHF.

V is TRBV28 and J is TRBJ2-1; 8 bases are a match to TRBD1. CDR3 length: 14 amino acids. V trimming: 5 bases; J trimming: 7 bases; junction bases outside the gene matches: 7. Germline V gene data show CDR1 as MDHEN and CDR2 as SYDVKM. CDR3 sequence: CASSLRDRRNEQFF. The CDR3 region has the DNA TGTGCCAGCAGTCTTCGGGACAGGCGGAATGAGCAGTTCTTC.

The rearrangement joins TRBV24-1 to TRBJ2-3; tentative D call: TRBD2 (5 bases). CDR3 length: 16 amino acids. CDR1 KGHDR and CDR2 SFDVKD come from the germline V gene. The V end lost 3 bases, the J end lost 1 base, and 13 bases lay between the germline ends. DNA for the CDR3: TGTGCCACCAGTGATCGGGGTGATAGGCGCACAGATACGCAGTATTTT. Amino acids: CATSDRGDRRTDTQYF.

The J gene is TRBJ1-1, the V gene TRBV11-2; tentatively, D is TRBD1 (5 bases). V lost 3 bases and J lost 5, with 10 bases in between. The germline CDR1 and CDR2 sequences are SGHAT and FQNNGV. This CDR3 is built from 13 residues. Written as DNA, the CDR3 is TGTGCCAGCAGCTTCCAGGGCGAGACTGAAGCTTTCTTT. It encodes CASSFQGETEAFF.

Only one count was recorded for this clone. The rearrangement joins TRBV28 to TRBJ2-5; D is unclear. Trimming took 8 bases from V and 4 from J, leaving 11 bases between them. This CDR3 comprises 12 residues. Germline V CDR1 and CDR2: MDHEN, SYDVKM. CDR3: CASSIGLETQYF. The CDR3 DNA reads TGTGCCAGCTCCATAGGGTTAGAGACCCAGTACTTC.

This clone has only one observation. The V gene is TRBV2, the J gene TRBJ2-3; no firm D call. Trimming took off 6 bases at V and 0 bases at J, with 19 bases between the two ends. This CDR3 comprises 17 residues. The germline V gene encodes CDR1 SNHLY and CDR2 FYNNEI. Here the CDR3 reads CASRAGYRGSSTDTQYF. The CDR3 DNA sequence: TGTGCCAGCAGAGCAGGATACCGTGGGTCAAGCACAGATACGCAGTATTTT. The full variable domain, completed using reference TRBV2 and TRBJ2-3, is EPEVTQTPSHQVTQMGQEVILRCVPISNHLYFYWYRQILGQKVEFLVSFYNNEISEKSEIFDDQFSVERPDGSNFTLKIRSTKLEDSAMYFCASRAGYRGSSTDTQYFGPGTRLTVL.

V is TRBV7-9 and J is TRBJ1-2; D unresolved. The V gene lost 8 bases and the J gene lost 0 bases, with 4 bases spanning the gap. Per germline, CDR1 SEHNR and CDR2 FQNEAQ (reference sequence). CDR3 length: 11 amino acids. CDR3: CASGTNYGYTF. In nucleotides, the CDR3 is TGTGCCAGCGGGACTAACTATGGCTACACCTTC.